This TCR beta chain is drawn from a study of blood T cell repertoires in COVID-19. At the level of the study: Acute-phase and convalescent COVID-19 samples originated in the United States, Italy and Spain. Sources were T cells, B-cell-depleted T cells, or PBMCs; the material itself was cDNA or gDNA.

Source study methods: The authors estimated nucleated cell counts from reference gene primer amplification. Some clones are missing from TCRdb's copy, which holds only in-frame ones; the method was immunoSEQ multiplex PCR. Clone size and the V and J calls come from that table; the DNA yielded D and trimming. Of over 200,000 clones in the sample, around four fifths were seen once. The CDR3 runs 17 residues. Germline trimming cut 5 bases from V and 2 bases from J; bases unmatched to any gene: 9. Germline CDR1 and CDR2: LGHDT and YNNKEL (reference sequence). This clone was seen a few times. The V and J genes are TRBV3-1 (or the pseudogene TRBV3-2) and TRBJ2-7; 13 bases are a match to TRBD2. The sequencing input was peripheral blood. The TCR was taken from a woman between 50 and 59 years old with acute or convalescent COVID-19. The CDR3, as DNA: TGTGCCAGCAGCAGGACTAGCGGGAGCAGCCGCCCCTACGAGCAGTACTTC. This codes for CASSRTSGSSRPYEQYF.